This entry lists 27 T cell receptor beta chains sequenced from one sample in a study of identical twins. TCRdb analysed the 5' RACE reads with MiXCR anew, one entry per CDR3 protein. This sample has roughly 470,000 distinct CDR3 sequences; 14% occur once, and the top ten carry approximately 1%. These data are also associated with another study on yellow fever vaccine responses in identical twins.

The sequenced sample was CD4+ T cells sorted from blood. The receptors here all came from a young woman in good health.

A note on this clonotype: The junction departs from the called germline gene at one end, perhaps through a read error. This chain connects TRBV6-4 to TRBJ2-7; D is perhaps TRBD2 (5 bases). CDR1 and CDR2 (germline): MRHNA, SNTAGT. This CDR3 is 9 amino acids long. CDR3 sequence reads: CASRPTGNF. The CDR3, as DNA: TGTGCCAGCAGACCCACGGGAAACTTC.

This clonotype occurred many times. The genes are TRBV24-1 and TRBJ2-2; TRBD2 might be the D (5 bases). The V gene's germline CDR1 is KGHDR and CDR2 SFDVKD. Deletions cut 2 bases from V and 1 base from J, with 7 bases between. The CDR3 spans 15 residues. DNA for the CDR3: TGTGCCACCAGTGATTGGACTCGGAACACCGGGGAGCTGTTTTTT. It encodes CATSDWTRNTGELFF.

This clonotype was seen many times. This chain uses TRBV12-3 or TRBV12-4 with TRBJ2-7, with a tentative D call TRBD1 (6 bases). Trimming shortened V by 6 bases and J by 6 bases, and 15 bases separated the two germline ends. The CDR3 consists of 13 residues. CDR3 DNA sequence: TGTGCCAGCAGCACTGGACAGAGGGGCGAGCAGTACTTC. Its translation is CASSTGQRGEQYF.

The gene calls are TRBV7-2 and TRBJ2-1; D perhaps matches TRBD2 (5 bases). Trimming removed 1 base from V and 5 bases from J, with 12 bases in between. The CDR3 length is 15 residues. Germline assignment: CDR1 SGHTA and CDR2 FQGNSA. The CDR3 region is CASSLGRAGDNEQFF. The CDR3 coding sequence is TGTGCCAGCAGCTTAGGTCGGGCGGGCGACAATGAGCAGTTCTTC. The full variable domain, with the rest looked up from reference TRBV7-2 and TRBJ2-1, is GAGVSQSPSNKVTEKGKDVELRCDPISGHTALYWYRQSLGQGLEFLIYFQGNSAPDKSGLPSDRFSAERTGGSVSTLTIQRTQQEDSAVYLCASSLGRAGDNEQFFGPGTRLTVL.

Only a few counts were recorded for this clonotype. The chain employs TRBV28 and TRBJ1-6, with D perhaps TRBD1 (5 bases). Trimming stripped 7 bases from V and 7 bases from J, with 14 bases between. The CDR3 has 14 amino acids. CDR1 and CDR2 (germline): MDHEN, SYDVKM. The CDR3 nucleotides are TGTGCCAGCACGGGGGGTAGTAAGAATTCACCCCTCCACTTT. As protein: CASTGGSKNSPLHF.

A few counts support this clonotype. J is TRBJ2-7 and V is TRBV4-1; 7 bases match TRBD1. The germline V gene has CDR1 MGHRA and CDR2 YSYEKL. The CDR3 runs to 12 residues. V was pared by 7 bases and J by 2 bases, with 2 bases of the junction left unmatched. In DNA, the CDR3 is TGCGCCAGCAAGGGGGCCACCTACGAGCAGTACTTC. Amino acids: CASKGATYEQYF.

V gene TRBV20-1 combines with J gene TRBJ2-5; tentative D call: TRBD1 (5 bases). V was clipped by 6 bases and J by 4 bases, with 15 bases between them. Germline assignment: CDR1 DFQATT and CDR2 SNEGSKA (reference sequence). The CDR3 covers 13 residues. CDR3 loop: CSAPMIGVETQYF. CDR3 coding DNA: TGCAGTGCCCCAATGATAGGGGTAGAGACCCAGTACTTC.

This clonotype was observed a few times. The chain couples TRBV11-2 to TRBJ1-2; 7 bases match TRBD1. Germline-derived CDR1 and CDR2 are SGHAT and FQNNGV. This CDR3 is built from 17 residues. Germline trimming cut 1 base from V and 9 bases from J; bases unmatched to any gene: 17. The CDR3 bases are TGTGCCAGCAGCTTAGCCGCCTCCCGACAGGGCGTCTTGAGCTACACCTTC. This codes for CASSLAASRQGVLSYTF.

The chain links TRBV5-1 to TRBJ2-6; D possibly uses TRBD1 or TRBD2 (6 bases each). The germline V gene has CDR1 SGHRS and CDR2 YFSETQ. Trimming pared 6 bases from V and 2 bases from J, leaving 15 bases between. This CDR3 has 16 amino acids. CDR3 coding DNA: TGCGCCAGCAATATGGGGGGCCACACTGGGGCCAACGTCCTGACTTTC. Encoded protein: CASNMGGHTGANVLTF.

The table lists this clonotype with a few counts. This rearrangement joins TRBV3-1 to TRBJ2-3; TRBD2 matches at 8 bases. The V gene end was trimmed by 2 bases and the J gene end by 1 base; junction bases not matched to a gene: 5. Germline lookup yields CDR1 LGHDT and CDR2 YNNKEL (reference sequence). The length of the CDR3 is 16 residues. CDR3 bases: TGTGCCAGCAGCCAATTGCGAGCGGGGGGCACAGATACGCAGTATTTT. Translation gives CASSQLRAGGTDTQYF.

This clonotype has more than one count but fewer than ten. The genes are TRBV30 and TRBJ1-4; possible D gene TRBD1, 5 bases. Germline-derived CDR1 and CDR2 are GTSNPN and SVGIG (reference sequence). V lost 2 bases, J lost 1 base, and 8 bases lay in between. The length of the CDR3 is 14 residues. In DNA form, the CDR3 reads TGTGCCTGGAGTTGGGGGGGAACTAATGAAAAACTGTTTTTT. Encoded protein: CAWSWGGTNEKLFF.

The V call is TRBV7-2, the J call TRBJ2-5; D is unclear. Per the germline V gene, CDR1 is SGHTA and CDR2 is FQGNSA. The CDR3 is 15 amino acids. Trimming shortened V by 5 bases and J by 2 bases, and 15 bases separated the two germline ends. CDR3 bases: TGTGCCAGCAGCCCCCAAGGTTGGGAACAAGAGACCCAGTACTTC. Translating gives CASSPQGWEQETQYF.

The chain carries TRBV28 and TRBJ2-7, with 8 bases lining up with TRBD2. Trimming cost V 5 bases and J 5 bases; bases outside gene matches: 14. The length of the CDR3 is 16 residues. Germline V gene sequence: CDR1 MDHEN, CDR2 SYDVKM. For the CDR3, the DNA is TGTGCCAGCAGTCCCCAGGAGAAGCGGGAGTACCACGAGCAGTACTTC. Translation: CASSPQEKREYHEQYF.

This clonotype was found many times. The chain has TRBV12-3 or TRBV12-4 and TRBJ2-2; the match to TRBD1 covers 7 bases. This CDR3 spans 15 amino acids. After removal of 7 bases from V and 6 bases from J, the junction contained 11 bases not matched to a gene. CDR3 region: CASTPGKGAPGELFF. In DNA, the CDR3 is TGTGCCAGCACCCCAGGGAAGGGGGCGCCCGGGGAGCTGTTTTTT.

This clonotype was counted at least ten times. The chain couples TRBV12-3 or TRBV12-4 to TRBJ2-5; D not certain. The CDR3 runs to 14 residues. Trimming pared 2 bases from V and 6 bases from J, leaving 13 bases between. Here the CDR3 DNA reads TGTGCCAGCAGTTTAAGGGCCCTTAGGCAGACCCAGTACTTC. Amino acid sequence: CASSLRALRQTQYF.

This clonotype was counted between two and nine times. The chain joins TRBV2 to TRBJ2-1; D is uncertain. Trimming stripped 8 bases from V and 9 bases from J, with 17 bases between. The CDR3 loop spans 13 amino acids. CDR1 SNHLY and CDR2 FYNNEI come from the germline V gene. The CDR3 loop is CASSKDGPGEQFF. Here the CDR3 DNA reads TGTGCCAGCTCCAAGGACGGCCCTGGTGAGCAGTTCTTC.

The V call is TRBV29-1, the J call TRBJ1-2; tentative D call: TRBD1 (6 bases). There are 14 residues in the CDR3. Germline values: CDR1 SQVTM, CDR2 ANQGSEA. Trimming removed 4 bases from V and 9 bases from J, with 21 bases in between. The DNA of the CDR3 is TGCAGCGTTGGGGGGGCTACAGGGAGTAAGAGCTACACCTTC. This codes for CSVGGATGSKSYTF.

The rearrangement joins TRBV12-3 or TRBV12-4 to TRBJ2-7; D is perhaps TRBD1 (6 bases). The CDR3 consists of 15 residues. Between the trimmed V and J ends, which lost 6 bases and 2 bases, there was a span of 17 bases. Here the CDR3 reads CASSRMDRSTYEQYF. The CDR3 nucleotides read TGTGCCAGCAGCCGGATGGACAGAAGTACCTACGAGCAGTACTTC.

This clonotype was observed at least ten times. The chain recombines TRBV12-3 or TRBV12-4 with TRBJ1-5, with 9 positions matching TRBD1. The CDR3 loop spans 14 amino acids. V was clipped by 6 bases and J by 7 bases; unmatched bases: 7. The CDR3 DNA is TGTGCCAGCAGCCTACAGGGGGCTTGGCAGCCCCAGCATTTT. This codes for CASSLQGAWQPQHF.

This clonotype was counted ten times or more. J is TRBJ1-6 and V is TRBV9, with D perhaps TRBD1 (5 bases). This CDR3 has 14 residues. Trimming cost V 7 bases and J 7 bases, with 15 bases left between them. Per the germline V gene, CDR1 is SGDLS and CDR2 is YYNGEE. Here the CDR3 DNA reads TGTGCCAGCGCTGGGCAGGGTGAGAATTCACCCCTCCACTTT. Encoded protein: CASAGQGENSPLHF. The complete variable domain, with remaining parts taken from reference TRBV9 and TRBJ1-6, reads DSGVTQTPKHLITATGQRVTLRCSPRSGDLSVYWYQQSLDQGLQFLIQYYNGEERAKGNILERFSAQQFPDLHSELNLSSLELGDSALYFCASAGQGENSPLHFGNGTRLTVT.

The sample holds a few counts of this clonotype. The V call is TRBV10-3, the J call TRBJ2-5, with D perhaps matching TRBD2 (7 bases). Looked up from germline, CDR1 is ENHRY and CDR2 is SYGVKD. The CDR3 has 13 amino acids. Trimming removed 5 bases at V and 4 bases at J, with 11 bases between. CDR3 amino acids: CAISYREGETQYF. In DNA, the CDR3 is TGTGCCATCAGTTACAGGGAGGGAGAGACCCAGTACTTC.

This chain joins TRBV20-1 and TRBJ2-3; 11 nucleotides agree with TRBD2. The V and J ends lost 6 bases and 4 bases, in that order; junction bases with no gene match: 6. CDR1 DFQATT and CDR2 SNEGSKA come from the germline V gene (reference sequence). This CDR3 is built from 14 residues. The CDR3 DNA reads as TGCAGTGCCGCCACTAGCGGGGGCTCAGATACGCAGTATTTT. Translating it yields CSAATSGGSDTQYF.

There are a few counts of this clonotype. The chain recombines TRBV10-3 with TRBJ2-7; TRBD2 matches 9 bases. After removal of 11 bases from V and 3 bases from J, the junction contained 23 bases not matched to a gene. Germline-derived CDR1 and CDR2 are ENHRY and SYGVKD. The CDR3 runs 18 residues. The CDR3 bases are TGTGCCCAACCCAGGGGCGGGGGGGCCTTCTTGAAGCTCTACGAGCAGTACTTC. Translated: CAQPRGGGAFLKLYEQYF.

The rearrangement uses TRBV7-8 and TRBJ2-3, with D uncertain. V was trimmed by 5 bases and J by 0 bases, leaving 15 bases between them. The CDR3 runs 16 residues. Germline CDR1 and CDR2: SGHVS and FQNEAQ. CDR3 loop: CASSEDGVPSTDTQYF. The DNA of the CDR3 is TGTGCCAGCAGCGAAGACGGAGTACCGAGCACAGATACGCAGTATTTT.

V usage is TRBV27 and J usage is TRBJ2-5; 8 nucleotides agree with TRBD2. Germline loops: CDR1 MNHEY, CDR2 SMNVEV (reference sequence). The CDR3 is 14 residues long. The trim removed 6 bases at V and 7 bases at J, leaving 10 bases unmatched. CDR3 nucleotide sequence: TGTGCCAGCAGCCGACTAGCGCCTCCGGGGACCCAGTACTTC. This codes for CASSRLAPPGTQYF.

This chain uses TRBV20-1 with TRBJ2-7, with 12 bases that match TRBD2. This CDR3 has 13 residues. Germline CDR1 reads DFQATT; CDR2 reads SNEGSKA (reference sequence). CDR3 in DNA: TGCAGCCTGACTAGCGGGAGCTCCTACGAGCAGTACTTC. Amino acid sequence: CSLTSGSSYEQYF.

This clonotype has ten or more counts. V usage is TRBV5-1 and J usage is TRBJ2-1; TRBD2 agrees at 7 bases. Germline V gene lookup returns CDR1 SGHRS and CDR2 YFSETQ. CDR3 length: 13 amino acids. J gave up 3 bases and V 4 bases, and 1 base lay outside the gene matches. The CDR3 DNA follows: TGCGCCAGCAGCCTAGCGGTCTACAATGAGCAGTTCTTC. Translated, it gives CASSLAVYNEQFF.